Detailed here is one T cell receptor beta chain. One junction end disagrees with the germline gene, perhaps due to a read error. This CDR3 has 15 amino acids. Germline V gene sequence: CDR1 SGHKS, CDR2 YYEKEE (reference sequence). This sample is part of a study of blood T cells in healthy people across ages. With a J-beta primer mix and a sample-barcoded 5' primer, a second PCR ran roughly 6 to 12 cycles. TCRdb processed the 5' RACE reads anew with MiXCR; each CDR3 protein has one entry. Of 750,000 to 950,000 distinct CDR3 sequences in the sample, about 53% were seen once. Specimen: blood. This TCR was recovered from an elderly man in good health. The chain recombines TRBV5-5 with TRBJ2-1; D is perhaps TRBD2 (5 bases). The DNA of the CDR3 is TGTGCCAGCAGCTTGGCCGCGCAGCGGTCCCCTGAGCTGTTCTTC. It is translated as CASSLAAQRSPELFF.